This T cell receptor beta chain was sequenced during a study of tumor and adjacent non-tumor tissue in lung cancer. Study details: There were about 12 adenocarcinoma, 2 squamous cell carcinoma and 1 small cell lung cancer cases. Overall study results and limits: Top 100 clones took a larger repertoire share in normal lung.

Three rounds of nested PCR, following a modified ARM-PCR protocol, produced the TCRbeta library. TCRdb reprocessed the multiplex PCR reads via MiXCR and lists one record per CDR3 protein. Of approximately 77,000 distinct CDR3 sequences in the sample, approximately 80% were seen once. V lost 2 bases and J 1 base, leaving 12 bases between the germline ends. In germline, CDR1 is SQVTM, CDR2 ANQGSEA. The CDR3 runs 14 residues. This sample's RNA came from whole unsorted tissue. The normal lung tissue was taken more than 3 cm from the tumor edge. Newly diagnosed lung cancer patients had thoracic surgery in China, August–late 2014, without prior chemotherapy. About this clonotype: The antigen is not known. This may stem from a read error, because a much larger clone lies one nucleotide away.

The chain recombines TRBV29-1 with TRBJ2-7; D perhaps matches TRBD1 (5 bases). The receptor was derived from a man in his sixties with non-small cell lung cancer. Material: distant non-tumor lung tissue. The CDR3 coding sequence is TGCAGCGTTGAAAGGGGCAGCCCTTCCTACGAGCAGTACTTC. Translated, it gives CSVERGSPSYEQYF.